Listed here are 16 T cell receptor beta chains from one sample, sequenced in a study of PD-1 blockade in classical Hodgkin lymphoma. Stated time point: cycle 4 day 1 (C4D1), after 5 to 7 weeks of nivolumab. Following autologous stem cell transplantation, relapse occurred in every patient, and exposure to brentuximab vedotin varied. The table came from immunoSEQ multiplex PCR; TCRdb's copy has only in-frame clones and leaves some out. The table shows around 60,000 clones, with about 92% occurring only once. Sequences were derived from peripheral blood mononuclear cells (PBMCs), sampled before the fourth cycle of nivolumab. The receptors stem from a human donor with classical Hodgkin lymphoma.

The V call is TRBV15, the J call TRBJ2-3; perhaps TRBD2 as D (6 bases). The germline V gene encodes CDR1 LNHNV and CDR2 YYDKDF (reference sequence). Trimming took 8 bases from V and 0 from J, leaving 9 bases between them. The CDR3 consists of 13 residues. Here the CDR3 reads CATLDYSTDTQYF. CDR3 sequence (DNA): TGTGCCACCCTGGACTATAGCACAGATACGCAGTATTTT. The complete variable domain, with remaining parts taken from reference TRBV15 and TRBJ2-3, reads DAMVIQNPRYQVTQFGKPVTLSCSQTLNHNVMYWYQQKSSQAPKLLFHYYDKDFNNEADTPDNFQSRRPNTSFCFLDIRSPGLGDTAMYLCATLDYSTDTQYFGPGTRLTVL.

The chain's CDR3 is CASSPLQPSEKLFF. CDR3 nucleotide sequence: TGTGCCAGCAGCCCCCTTCAGCCCAGTGAAAAACTGTTTTTT. The chain recombines TRBV28 with TRBJ1-4, with D hard to call. Trimming removed 6 bases from V and 7 bases from J, with 15 bases in between. The CDR3 sequence is 14 residues long. Germline CDR1 is MDHEN and CDR2 is SYDVKM. Full variable domain (outside the CDR3, taken from reference TRBV28 and TRBJ1-4): DVKVTQSSRYLVKRTGEKVFLECVQDMDHENMFWYRQDPGLGLRLIYFSYDVKMKEKGDIPEGYSVSREKKERFSLILESASTNQTSMYLCASSPLQPSEKLFFGSGTQLSVL.

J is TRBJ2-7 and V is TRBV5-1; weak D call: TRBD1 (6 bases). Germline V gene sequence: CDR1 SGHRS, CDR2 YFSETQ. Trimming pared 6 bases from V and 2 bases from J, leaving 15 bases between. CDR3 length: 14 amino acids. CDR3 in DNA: TGCGCCAGCAAATCGAGACAGGAGGCCTACGAGCAGTACTTC. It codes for CASKSRQEAYEQYF. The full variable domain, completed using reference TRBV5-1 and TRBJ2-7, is KAGVTQTPRYLIKTRGQQVTLSCSPISGHRSVSWYQQTPGQGLQFLFEYFSETQRNKGNFPGRFSGRQFSNSRSEMNVSTLELGDSALYLCASKSRQEAYEQYFGPGTRLTVT.

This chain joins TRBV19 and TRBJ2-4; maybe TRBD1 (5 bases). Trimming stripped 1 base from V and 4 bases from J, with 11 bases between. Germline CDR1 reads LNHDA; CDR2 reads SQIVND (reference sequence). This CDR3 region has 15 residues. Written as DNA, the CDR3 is TGTGCCAGTAGTATAGGGACAACAGGAAAAAACATTCAGTACTTC. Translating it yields CASSIGTTGKNIQYF.

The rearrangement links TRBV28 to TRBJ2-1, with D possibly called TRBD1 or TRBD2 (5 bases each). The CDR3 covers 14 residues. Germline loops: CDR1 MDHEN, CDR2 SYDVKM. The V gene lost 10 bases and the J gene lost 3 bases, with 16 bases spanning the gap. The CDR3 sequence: CATETWDGYNEQFF. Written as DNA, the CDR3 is TGTGCCACCGAGACCTGGGACGGCTACAATGAGCAGTTCTTC.

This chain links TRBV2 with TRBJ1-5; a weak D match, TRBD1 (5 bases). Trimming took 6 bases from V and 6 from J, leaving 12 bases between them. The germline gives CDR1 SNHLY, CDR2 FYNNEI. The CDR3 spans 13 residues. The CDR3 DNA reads TGTGCCAGCAGGGGAGAGGGGCCTCAGCCCCAGCATTTT. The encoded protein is CASRGEGPQPQHF.

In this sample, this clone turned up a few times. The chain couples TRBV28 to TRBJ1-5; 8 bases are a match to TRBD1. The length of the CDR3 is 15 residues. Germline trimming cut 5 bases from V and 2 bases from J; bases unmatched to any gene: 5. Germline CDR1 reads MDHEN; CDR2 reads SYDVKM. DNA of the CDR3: TGTGCCAGCAGTAAGTCGACAGGGGGCAATCAGCCCCAGCATTTT. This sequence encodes CASSKSTGGNQPQHF. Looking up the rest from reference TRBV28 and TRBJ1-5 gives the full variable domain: DVKVTQSSRYLVKRTGEKVFLECVQDMDHENMFWYRQDPGLGLRLIYFSYDVKMKEKGDIPEGYSVSREKKERFSLILESASTNQTSMYLCASSKSTGGNQPQHFGDGTRLSIL.

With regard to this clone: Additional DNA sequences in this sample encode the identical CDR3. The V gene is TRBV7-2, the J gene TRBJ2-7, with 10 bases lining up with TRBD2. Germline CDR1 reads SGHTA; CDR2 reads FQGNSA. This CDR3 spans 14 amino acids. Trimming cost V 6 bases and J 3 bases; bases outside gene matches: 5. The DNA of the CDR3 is TGTGCCAGCAGTTTTTCTAGCGGGAGCTACGAGCAGTACTTC. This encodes CASSFSSGSYEQYF.

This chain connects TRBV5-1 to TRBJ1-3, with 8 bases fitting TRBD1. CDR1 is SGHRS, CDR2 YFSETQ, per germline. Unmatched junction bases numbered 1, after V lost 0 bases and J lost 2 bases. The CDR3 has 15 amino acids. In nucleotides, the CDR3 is TGCGCCAGCAGCTTGGTGACAGGGGCTGGAAACACCATATATTTT. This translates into CASSLVTGAGNTIYF. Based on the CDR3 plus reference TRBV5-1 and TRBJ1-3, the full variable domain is KAGVTQTPRYLIKTRGQQVTLSCSPISGHRSVSWYQQTPGQGLQFLFEYFSETQRNKGNFPGRFSGRQFSNSRSEMNVSTLELGDSALYLCASSLVTGAGNTIYFGEGSWLTVV.

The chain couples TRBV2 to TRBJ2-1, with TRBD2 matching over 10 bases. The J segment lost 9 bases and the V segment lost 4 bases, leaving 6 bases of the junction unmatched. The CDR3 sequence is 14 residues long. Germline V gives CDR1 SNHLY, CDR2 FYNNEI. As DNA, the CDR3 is TGTGCCAGCAGTGCCCTAGCGGGAGTGGGTGAGCAGTTCTTC. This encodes CASSALAGVGEQFF.

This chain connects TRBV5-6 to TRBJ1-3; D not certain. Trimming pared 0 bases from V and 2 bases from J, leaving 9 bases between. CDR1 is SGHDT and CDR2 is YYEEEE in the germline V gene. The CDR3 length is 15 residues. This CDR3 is CASSLGSGAGNTIYF. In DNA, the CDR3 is TGTGCCAGCAGCTTGGGTAGCGGTGCTGGAAACACCATATATTTT.

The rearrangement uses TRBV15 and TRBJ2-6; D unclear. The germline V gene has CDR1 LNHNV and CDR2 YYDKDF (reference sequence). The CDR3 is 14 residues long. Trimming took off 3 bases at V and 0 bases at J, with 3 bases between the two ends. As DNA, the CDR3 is TGTGCCACCAGCAGTCACTCTGGGGCCAACGTCCTGACTTTC. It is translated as CATSSHSGANVLTF.

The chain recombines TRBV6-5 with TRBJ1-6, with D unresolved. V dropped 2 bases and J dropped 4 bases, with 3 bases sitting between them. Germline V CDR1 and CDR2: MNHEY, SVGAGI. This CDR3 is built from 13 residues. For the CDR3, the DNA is TGTGCCAGCAGTTACGAATATAATTCACCCCTCCACTTT. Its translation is CASSYEYNSPLHF.

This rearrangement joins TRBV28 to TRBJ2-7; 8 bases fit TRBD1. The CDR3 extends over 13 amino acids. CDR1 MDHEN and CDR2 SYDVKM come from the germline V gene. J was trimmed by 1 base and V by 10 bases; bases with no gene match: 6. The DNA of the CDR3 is TGTGCCATCGGACAGGGCCTTTCCTACGAGCAGTACTTC. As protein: CAIGQGLSYEQYF.

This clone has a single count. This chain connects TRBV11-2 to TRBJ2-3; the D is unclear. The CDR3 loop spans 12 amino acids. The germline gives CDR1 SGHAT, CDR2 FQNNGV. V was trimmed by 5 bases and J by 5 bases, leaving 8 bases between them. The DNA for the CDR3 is TGTGCCAGCAGCCCAAACGGAGATACGCAGTATTTT. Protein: CASSPNGDTQYF.

CDR3 sequence: CASSSLGGGHYGYTF. CDR3 coding DNA: TGTGCCAGCAGTTCCCTAGGCGGGGGTCACTATGGCTACACCTTC. The genes are TRBV28 and TRBJ1-2; a weak D match, TRBD1 (5 bases). V was trimmed by 4 bases and J by 3 bases, leaving 15 bases between them. The CDR3 is made up of 15 amino acids. Looked up from germline, CDR1 is MDHEN and CDR2 is SYDVKM.